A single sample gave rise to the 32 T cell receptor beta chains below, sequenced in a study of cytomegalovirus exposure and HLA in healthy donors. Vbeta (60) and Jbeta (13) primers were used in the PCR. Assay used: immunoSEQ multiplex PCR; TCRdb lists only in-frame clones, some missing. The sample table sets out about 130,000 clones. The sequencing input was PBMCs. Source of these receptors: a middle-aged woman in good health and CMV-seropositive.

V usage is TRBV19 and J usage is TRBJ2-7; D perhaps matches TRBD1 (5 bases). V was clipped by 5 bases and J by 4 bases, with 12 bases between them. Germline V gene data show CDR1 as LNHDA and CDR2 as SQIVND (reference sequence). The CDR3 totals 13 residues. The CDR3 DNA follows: TGTGCCAGTAGTGGGGCAACACAATACGAGCAGTACTTC. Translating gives CASSGATQYEQYF.

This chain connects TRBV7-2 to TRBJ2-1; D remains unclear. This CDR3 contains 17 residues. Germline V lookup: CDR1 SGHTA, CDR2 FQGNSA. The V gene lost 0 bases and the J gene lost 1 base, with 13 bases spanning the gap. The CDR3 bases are TGTGCCAGCAGCTTAGCAAGCCCCCGCTGGTCCTACAATGAGCAGTTCTTC. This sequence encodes CASSLASPRWSYNEQFF.

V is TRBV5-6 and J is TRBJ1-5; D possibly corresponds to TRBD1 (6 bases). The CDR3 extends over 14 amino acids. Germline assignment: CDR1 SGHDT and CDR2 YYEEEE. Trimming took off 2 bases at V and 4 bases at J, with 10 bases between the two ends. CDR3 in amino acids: CASSLGQPNQPQHF. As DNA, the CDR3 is TGTGCCAGCAGCTTAGGACAGCCAAATCAGCCCCAGCATTTT.

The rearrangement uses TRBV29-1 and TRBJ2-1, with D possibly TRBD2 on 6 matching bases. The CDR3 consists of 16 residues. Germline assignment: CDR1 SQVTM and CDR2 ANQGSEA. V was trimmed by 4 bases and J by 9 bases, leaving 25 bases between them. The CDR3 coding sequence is TGCAGCGTTGTAGAAGTAGCGGTAGTTAATATCCGTGAGCAGTTCTTC. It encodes CSVVEVAVVNIREQFF.

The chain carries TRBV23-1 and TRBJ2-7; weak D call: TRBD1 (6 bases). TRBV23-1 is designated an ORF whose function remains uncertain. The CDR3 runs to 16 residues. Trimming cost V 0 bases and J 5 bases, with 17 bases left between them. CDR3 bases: TGCGCCAGCAGTCAATCGATCGAACAGGGTGAGGACGAGCAGTACTTC. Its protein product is CASSQSIEQGEDEQYF.

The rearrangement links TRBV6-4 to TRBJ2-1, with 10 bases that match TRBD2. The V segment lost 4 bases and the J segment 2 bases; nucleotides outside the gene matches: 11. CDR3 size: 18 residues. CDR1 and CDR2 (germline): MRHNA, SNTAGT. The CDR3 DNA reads TGTGCCAGCAGTGCACTCTCTTTGACTAGCGGGCCCTACAATGAGCAGTTCTTC. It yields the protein CASSALSLTSGPYNEQFF.

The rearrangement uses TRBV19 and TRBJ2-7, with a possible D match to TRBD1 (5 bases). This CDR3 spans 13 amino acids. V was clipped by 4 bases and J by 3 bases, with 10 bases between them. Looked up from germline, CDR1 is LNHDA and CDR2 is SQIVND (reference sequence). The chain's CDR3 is CASSRTQGYEQYF. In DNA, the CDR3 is TGTGCCAGTAGTAGGACCCAGGGCTACGAGCAGTACTTC.

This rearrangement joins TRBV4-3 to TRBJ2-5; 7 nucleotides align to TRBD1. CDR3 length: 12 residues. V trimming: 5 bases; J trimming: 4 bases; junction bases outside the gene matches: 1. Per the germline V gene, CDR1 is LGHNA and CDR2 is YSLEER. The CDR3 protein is CASSYRGETQYF. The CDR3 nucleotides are TGCGCCAGCAGCTACAGGGGAGAGACCCAGTACTTC.

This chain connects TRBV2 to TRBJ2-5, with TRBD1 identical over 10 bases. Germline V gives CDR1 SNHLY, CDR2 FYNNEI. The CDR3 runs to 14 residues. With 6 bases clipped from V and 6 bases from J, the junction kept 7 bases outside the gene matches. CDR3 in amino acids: CASSPGQGLKTQYF. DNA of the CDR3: TGTGCCAGCAGCCCGGGACAGGGGCTGAAGACCCAGTACTTC.

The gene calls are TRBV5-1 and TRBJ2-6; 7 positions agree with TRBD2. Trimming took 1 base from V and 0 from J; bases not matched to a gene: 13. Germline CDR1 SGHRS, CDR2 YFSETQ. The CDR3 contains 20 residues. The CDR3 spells CASSLRGWEGLISGANVLTF. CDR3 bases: TGCGCCAGCAGCTTGAGGGGTTGGGAGGGGCTTATCTCTGGGGCCAACGTCCTGACTTTC.

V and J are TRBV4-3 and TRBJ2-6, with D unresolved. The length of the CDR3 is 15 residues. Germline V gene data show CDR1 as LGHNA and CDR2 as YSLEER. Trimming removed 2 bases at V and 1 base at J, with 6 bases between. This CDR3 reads CASSQTTSGANVLTF. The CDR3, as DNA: TGCGCCAGCAGCCAAACAACGTCTGGGGCCAACGTCCTGACTTTC.

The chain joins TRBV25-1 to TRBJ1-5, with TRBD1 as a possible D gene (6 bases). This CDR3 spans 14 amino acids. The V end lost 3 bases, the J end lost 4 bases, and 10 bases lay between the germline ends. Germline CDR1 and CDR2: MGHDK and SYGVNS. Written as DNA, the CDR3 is TGTGCCAGCAGTGACCTACAGGGAAATCAGCCCCAGCATTTT. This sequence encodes CASSDLQGNQPQHF.

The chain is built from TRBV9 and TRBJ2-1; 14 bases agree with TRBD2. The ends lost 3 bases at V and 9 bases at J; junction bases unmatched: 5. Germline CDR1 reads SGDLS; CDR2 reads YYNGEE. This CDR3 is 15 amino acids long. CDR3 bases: TGTGCCAGCAGCGCGACTAGCGGGAGGGCCATTGAGCAGTTCTTC. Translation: CASSATSGRAIEQFF.

The CDR3 DNA sequence: TGTGCCAGCACAGAAGGGAGGGTCCCCGGGGAGCTGTTTTTT. Its translation: CASTEGRVPGELFF. J is TRBJ2-2 and V is TRBV14, with TRBD2 identical over 7 bases. Trimming cost V 7 bases and J 6 bases; bases outside gene matches: 8. Germline V gene lookup returns CDR1 SGHDN and CDR2 FVKESK. The CDR3 sequence is 14 residues long.

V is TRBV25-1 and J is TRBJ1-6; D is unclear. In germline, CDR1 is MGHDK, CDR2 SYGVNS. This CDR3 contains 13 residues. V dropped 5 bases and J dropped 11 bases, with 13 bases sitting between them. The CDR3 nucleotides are TGTGCCAGCAGTAAACTCCCTAGAACACCCCTCCACTTT. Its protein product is CASSKLPRTPLHF. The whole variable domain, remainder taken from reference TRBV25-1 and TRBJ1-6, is EADIYQTPRYLVIGTGKKITLECSQTMGHDKMYWYQQDPGMELHLIHYSYGVNSTEKGDLSSESTVSRIRTEHFPLTLESARPSHTSQYLCASSKLPRTPLHFGNGTRLTVT.

The DNA for the CDR3 is TGTGCCACACAGGAGGGACTAGGACCGTACGAGCAGTACTTC. This translates into CATQEGLGPYEQYF. The chain is built from TRBV19 and TRBJ2-7; TRBD2 agrees at 8 bases. CDR1 is LNHDA and CDR2 is SQIVND in the germline V gene (reference sequence). This CDR3 contains 14 residues. With 10 bases clipped from V and 4 bases from J, the junction kept 12 bases outside the gene matches.

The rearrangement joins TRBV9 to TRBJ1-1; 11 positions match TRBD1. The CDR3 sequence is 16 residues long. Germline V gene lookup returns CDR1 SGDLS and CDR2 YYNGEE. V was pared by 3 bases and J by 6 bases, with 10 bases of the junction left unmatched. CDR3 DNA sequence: TGTGCCAGCAGCGCGGGACAGGGGGGTGGAGTTGCTGAAGCTTTCTTT. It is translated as CASSAGQGGGVAEAFF.

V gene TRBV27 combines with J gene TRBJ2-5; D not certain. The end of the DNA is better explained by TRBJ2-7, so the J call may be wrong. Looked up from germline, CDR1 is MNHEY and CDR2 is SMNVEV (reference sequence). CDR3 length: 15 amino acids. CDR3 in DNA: TGTGCCAGCAGTTTAATAGGCCAGCGCTCCTACGAGCAGTACTTC. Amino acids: CASSLIGQRSYEQYF.

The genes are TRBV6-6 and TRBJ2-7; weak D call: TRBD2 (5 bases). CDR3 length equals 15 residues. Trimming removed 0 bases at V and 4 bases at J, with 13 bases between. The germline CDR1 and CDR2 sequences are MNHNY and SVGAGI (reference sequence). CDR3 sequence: CASSYSAGSGYEQYF. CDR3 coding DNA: TGTGCCAGCAGTTACTCGGCCGGGTCGGGATACGAGCAGTACTTC.

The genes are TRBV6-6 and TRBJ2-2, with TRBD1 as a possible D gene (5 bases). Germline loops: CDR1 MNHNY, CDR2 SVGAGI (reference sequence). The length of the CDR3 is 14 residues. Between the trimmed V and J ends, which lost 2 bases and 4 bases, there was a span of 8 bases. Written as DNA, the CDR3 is TGTGCCAGCAGTTACGTTAGGGGCACCGGGGAGCTGTTTTTT. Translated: CASSYVRGTGELFF.

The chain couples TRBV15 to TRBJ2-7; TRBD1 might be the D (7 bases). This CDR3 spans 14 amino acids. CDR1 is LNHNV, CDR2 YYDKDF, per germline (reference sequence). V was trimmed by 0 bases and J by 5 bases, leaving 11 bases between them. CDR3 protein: CATSREGRGDEQYF. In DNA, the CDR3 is TGTGCCACCAGCAGAGAAGGCAGGGGGGACGAGCAGTACTTC.

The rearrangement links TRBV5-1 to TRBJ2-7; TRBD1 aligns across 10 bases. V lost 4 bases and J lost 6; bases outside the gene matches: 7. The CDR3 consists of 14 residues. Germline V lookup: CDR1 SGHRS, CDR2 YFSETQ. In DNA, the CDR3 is TGCGCCAGCAGCCGGGACAGGGGCTTGTCCGAGCAGTACTTC. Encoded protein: CASSRDRGLSEQYF. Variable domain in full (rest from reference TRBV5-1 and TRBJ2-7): KAGVTQTPRYLIKTRGQQVTLSCSPISGHRSVSWYQQTPGQGLQFLFEYFSETQRNKGNFPGRFSGRQFSNSRSEMNVSTLELGDSALYLCASSRDRGLSEQYFGPGTRLTVT.

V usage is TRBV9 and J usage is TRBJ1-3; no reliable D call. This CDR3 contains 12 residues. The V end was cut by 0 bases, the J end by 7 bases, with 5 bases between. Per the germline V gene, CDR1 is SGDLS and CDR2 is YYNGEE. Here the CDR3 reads CASSVDGNTIYF. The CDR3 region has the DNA TGTGCCAGCAGCGTAGACGGTAACACCATATATTTT. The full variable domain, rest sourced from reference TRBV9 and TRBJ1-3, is DSGVTQTPKHLITATGQRVTLRCSPRSGDLSVYWYQQSLDQGLQFLIQYYNGEERAKGNILERFSAQQFPDLHSELNLSSLELGDSALYFCASSVDGNTIYFGEGSWLTVV.

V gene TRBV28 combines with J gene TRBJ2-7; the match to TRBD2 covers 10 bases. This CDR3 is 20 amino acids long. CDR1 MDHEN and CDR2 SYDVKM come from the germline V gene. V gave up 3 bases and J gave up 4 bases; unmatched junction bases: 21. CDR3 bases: TGTGCCAGCAGTTTTCCCCCGCCCAGTTTCAGCGGGAGGGGTCAGTACGAGCAGTACTTC. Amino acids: CASSFPPPSFSGRGQYEQYF.

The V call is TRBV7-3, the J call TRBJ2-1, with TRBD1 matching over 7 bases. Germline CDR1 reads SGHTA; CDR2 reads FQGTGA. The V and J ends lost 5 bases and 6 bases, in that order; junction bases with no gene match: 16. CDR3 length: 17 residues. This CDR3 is CASSNPVLDRLGNEQFF. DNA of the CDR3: TGTGCCAGCAGCAACCCCGTCCTGGACAGGCTGGGCAATGAGCAGTTCTTC.

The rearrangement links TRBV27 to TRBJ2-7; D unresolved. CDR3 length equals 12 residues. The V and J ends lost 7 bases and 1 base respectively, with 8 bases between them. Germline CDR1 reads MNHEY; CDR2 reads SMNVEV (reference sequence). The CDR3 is CASTGSSYEQYF. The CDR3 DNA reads TGTGCCAGCACTGGCAGTTCCTACGAGCAGTACTTC.

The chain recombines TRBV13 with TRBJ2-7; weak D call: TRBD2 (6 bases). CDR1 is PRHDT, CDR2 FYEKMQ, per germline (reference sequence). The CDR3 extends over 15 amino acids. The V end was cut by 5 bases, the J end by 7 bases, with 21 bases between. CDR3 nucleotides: TGTGCCAGCAGCGCCATCGGGACTTCGAATATAGAGCAGTACTTC. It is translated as CASSAIGTSNIEQYF. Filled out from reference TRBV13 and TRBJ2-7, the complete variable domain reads AAGVIQSPRHLIKEKRETATLKCYPIPRHDTVYWYQQGPGQDPQFLISFYEKMQSDKGSIPDRFSAQQFSDYHSELNMSSLELGDSALYFCASSAIGTSNIEQYFGPGTRLTVT.

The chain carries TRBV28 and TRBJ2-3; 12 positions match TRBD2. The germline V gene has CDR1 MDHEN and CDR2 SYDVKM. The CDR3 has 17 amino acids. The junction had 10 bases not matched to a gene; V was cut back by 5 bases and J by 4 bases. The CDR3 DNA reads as TGTGCCAGCAGTCGCACCAGGACTAGCGGGAAGTCAGATACGCAGTATTTT. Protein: CASSRTRTSGKSDTQYF.

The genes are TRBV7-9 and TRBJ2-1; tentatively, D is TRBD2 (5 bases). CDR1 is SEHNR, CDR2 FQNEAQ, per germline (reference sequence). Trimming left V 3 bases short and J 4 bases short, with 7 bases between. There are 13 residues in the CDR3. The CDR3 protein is CASSFGIYNEQFF. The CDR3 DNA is TGTGCCAGCAGCTTCGGGATTTACAATGAGCAGTTCTTC.

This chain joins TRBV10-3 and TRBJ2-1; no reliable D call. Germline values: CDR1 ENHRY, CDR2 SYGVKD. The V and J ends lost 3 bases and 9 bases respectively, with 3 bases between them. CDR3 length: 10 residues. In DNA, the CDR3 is TGTGCCATCAGTGACGGTGAGCAGTTCTTC. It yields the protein CAISDGEQFF.

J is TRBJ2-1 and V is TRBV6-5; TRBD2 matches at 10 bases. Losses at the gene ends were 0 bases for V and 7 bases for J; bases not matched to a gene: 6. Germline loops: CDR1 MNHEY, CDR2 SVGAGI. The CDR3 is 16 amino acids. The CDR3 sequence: CASSYSTSGFKNEQFF. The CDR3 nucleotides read TGTGCCAGCAGTTACTCGACTAGCGGGTTTAAAAATGAGCAGTTCTTC.

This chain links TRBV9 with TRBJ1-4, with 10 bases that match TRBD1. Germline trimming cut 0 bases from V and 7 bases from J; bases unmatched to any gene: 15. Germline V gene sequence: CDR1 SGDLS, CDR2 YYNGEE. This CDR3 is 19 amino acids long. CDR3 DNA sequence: TGTGCCAGCAGCGTAGTTCCGGGACAGGGGTATCCCAACCCTGAAAAACTGTTTTTT. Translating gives CASSVVPGQGYPNPEKLFF.